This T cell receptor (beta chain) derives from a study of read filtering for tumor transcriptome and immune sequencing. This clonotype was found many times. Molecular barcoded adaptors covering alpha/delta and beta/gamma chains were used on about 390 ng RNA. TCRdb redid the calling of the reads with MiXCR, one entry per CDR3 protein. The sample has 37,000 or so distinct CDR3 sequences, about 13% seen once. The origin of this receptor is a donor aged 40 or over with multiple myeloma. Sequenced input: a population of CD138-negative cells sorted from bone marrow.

The DNA of the CDR3 is TGTGCCAGCAGCCAGGACAGGGTGCACGAGCAGTACTTC. Its protein product is CASSQDRVHEQYF. V gene TRBV11-2 combines with J gene TRBJ2-7, with 8 bases matching TRBD1. The CDR3 runs 13 residues. Trimming at V came to 5 bases and at J to 5 bases, leaving 5 bases not matched to a gene. Germline CDR1 reads SGHAT; CDR2 reads FQNNGV.